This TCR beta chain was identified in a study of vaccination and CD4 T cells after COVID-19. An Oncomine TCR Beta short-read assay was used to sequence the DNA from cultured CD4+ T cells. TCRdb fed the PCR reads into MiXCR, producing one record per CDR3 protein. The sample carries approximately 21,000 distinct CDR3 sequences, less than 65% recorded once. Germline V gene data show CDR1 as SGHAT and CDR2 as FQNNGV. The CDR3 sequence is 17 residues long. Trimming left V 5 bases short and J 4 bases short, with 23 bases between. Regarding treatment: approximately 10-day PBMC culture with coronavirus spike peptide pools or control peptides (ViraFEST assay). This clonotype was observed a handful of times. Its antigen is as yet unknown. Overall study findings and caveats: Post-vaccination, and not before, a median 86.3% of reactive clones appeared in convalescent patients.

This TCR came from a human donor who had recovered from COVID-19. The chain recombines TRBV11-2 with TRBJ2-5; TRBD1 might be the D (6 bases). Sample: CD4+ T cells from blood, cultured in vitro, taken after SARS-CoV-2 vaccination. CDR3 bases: TGTGCCAGCAGCCTACCCAACAGGGCTAGGGACGGAGAGACCCAGTACTTC. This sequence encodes CASSLPNRARDGETQYF.